The 17 T cell receptor beta chains reported below all come from one sample, sequenced in a study of blood T cells in healthy people across ages. A sample-barcoded 5' primer and a J-beta primer mix were used in a second PCR of about 7 to 11 cycles. TCRdb called the 5' RACE reads again in MiXCR, with one record for every CDR3 protein. The data show hundreds of thousands of distinct CDR3 sequences, approximately 30% seen once. Sequenced sample: blood. All receptors derive from a woman aged 80 or older in good health.

This clonotype occurred a few times. This chain uses TRBV28 with TRBJ1-2; D is perhaps TRBD1 (5 bases). Germline loops: CDR1 MDHEN, CDR2 SYDVKM. Between the trimmed V and J ends, which lost 2 bases and 3 bases, there was a span of 19 bases. The CDR3 loop spans 17 amino acids. Here the CDR3 DNA reads TGTGCCAGCAGTTTAGGGTGGGGGTCCGGGCCTGACTATGGCTACACCTTC. Translated, it gives CASSLGWGSGPDYGYTF.

This clonotype was seen a few times. The chain is built from TRBV20-1 and TRBJ2-5, with TRBD2 matching 10 bases. The V gene end was trimmed by 4 bases and the J gene end by 4 bases; junction bases not matched to a gene: 12. Germline values: CDR1 DFQATT, CDR2 SNEGSKA (reference sequence). The CDR3 extends over 16 amino acids. The CDR3: CSANPPSGGASETQYF. The CDR3 nucleotides read TGCAGTGCTAACCCCCCGAGCGGGGGGGCCTCAGAGACCCAGTACTTC.

At least ten counts were recorded for this clonotype. This chain joins TRBV20-1 and TRBJ2-3; perhaps TRBD2 as D (6 bases). CDR1 and CDR2 (germline): DFQATT, SNEGSKA (reference sequence). The CDR3 has 13 amino acids. V lost 4 bases, J lost 9 bases, and 17 bases lay in between. The CDR3 DNA reads TGCAGTGCTATGGCGGGGCCACAAAGAACGCAGTATTTT. Protein: CSAMAGPQRTQYF.

A few counts support this clonotype. This could be a read error, since a much larger clone is one nucleotide away. The V gene is TRBV7-3, the J gene TRBJ2-7, with D unclear. There are 18 residues in the CDR3. Germline V gives CDR1 SGHTA, CDR2 FQGTGA. Written as DNA, the CDR3 is TGTGTCAGCAGCTTAACGTTTCGGACCGAGCTAGAACCCTACGAGCAGTACTTC. Protein product: CVSSLTFRTELEPYEQYF.

As to this clonotype: A much larger clone sits a single nucleotide away, making a read error possible. This chain uses TRBV20-1 with TRBJ2-5, with D perhaps TRBD2 (5 bases). V shed 3 bases and J shed 11 bases, with 13 bases lying between them. Germline assignment: CDR1 DFQATT and CDR2 SNEGSKA (reference sequence). This CDR3 contains 11 residues. CDR3 sequence reads: CSARSGNEQYF. The CDR3 bases are TGCAGTGCTAGGTCCGGGAATGAGCAGTACTTC.

A note on this clonotype: Given a much more abundant clone one base away, this may be a read error. DNA of the CDR3: TGTGCCAGCAGCCAATTTAGCGGGGGGGCCAATGAGCAGTACTTC. Protein product: CASSQFSGGANEQYF. The chain joins TRBV3-1 to TRBJ2-5, with 11 positions matching TRBD2. Per germline, CDR1 LGHDT and CDR2 YNNKEL (reference sequence). With V trimmed by 2 bases and J by 11 bases, 10 bases remained unmatched. This CDR3 comprises 15 residues.

The CDR3 region is CASSSGRGTGRDEQYF. In nucleotides, the CDR3 is TGTGCCAGCAGCTCTGGCCGCGGGACAGGAAGGGACGAGCAGTACTTC. J is TRBJ2-7 and V is TRBV5-8; 8 bases are a match to TRBD1. The germline gives CDR1 SGHTS, CDR2 YDEGEE. Trimming cost V 3 bases and J 5 bases; bases outside gene matches: 13. The CDR3 length is 16 residues.

At least ten counts were recorded for this clonotype. This rearrangement joins TRBV20-1 to TRBJ1-5, with a tentative D call TRBD1 (5 bases). The V end was cut by 6 bases, the J end by 0 bases, with 15 bases between. Germline-derived CDR1 and CDR2 are DFQATT and SNEGSKA (reference sequence). The CDR3 consists of 15 residues. The CDR3 protein is CSARPGGISNQPQHF. DNA of the CDR3: TGCAGTGCCCGACCCGGGGGGATTAGCAATCAGCCCCAGCATTTT.

With regard to this clonotype: A much larger clone lies one base from this, so it may be a read error. The rearrangement joins TRBV10-3 to TRBJ1-2; 8 nucleotides match TRBD1. Germline V gene lookup returns CDR1 ENHRY and CDR2 SYGVKD. J was trimmed by 8 bases and V by 6 bases; bases with no gene match: 11. CDR3 length: 14 residues. CDR3 region: CAIRDGQGTGGYTF. CDR3 in DNA: TGTGCCATCAGGGACGGACAGGGAACAGGGGGCTACACCTTC.

The chain couples TRBV20-1 to TRBJ2-5; D gene uncertain. The CDR3 is made up of 11 amino acids. Germline CDR1 and CDR2: DFQATT and SNEGSKA (reference sequence). The V gene lost 3 bases and the J gene lost 3 bases, with 5 bases spanning the gap. The CDR3 sequence: CSASRKETQYF. CDR3 coding DNA: TGCAGTGCTAGCAGAAAAGAGACCCAGTACTTC.

This clonotype was observed a single time. The V gene is TRBV6-5, the J gene TRBJ2-5, with 8 bases fitting TRBD2. Germline CDR1 reads MNHEY; CDR2 reads SVGAGI. The CDR3 is 15 residues long. V gave up 2 bases and J gave up 4 bases; unmatched junction bases: 6. The CDR3 region is CASSYQGLGGETQYF. In DNA form, the CDR3 reads TGTGCCAGCAGTTACCAGGGACTAGGAGGAGAGACCCAGTACTTC.

The table lists this clonotype with many counts. Here the CDR3 DNA reads TGTGCCAGCAGTTGGGACGGGAACTATGGCTACACCTTC. This translates into CASSWDGNYGYTF. The chain recombines TRBV6-5 with TRBJ1-2; possible D gene TRBD1, 5 bases. The V end was cut by 4 bases, the J end by 2 bases, with 8 bases between. This CDR3 spans 13 amino acids. The V gene's germline CDR1 is MNHEY and CDR2 SVGAGI.

This clonotype was counted at least ten times. The chain joins TRBV24-1 to TRBJ2-1; a weak D match, TRBD2 (6 bases). Germline V lookup: CDR1 KGHDR, CDR2 SFDVKD. The CDR3 runs 13 residues. Trimming shortened V by 10 bases and J by 3 bases, and 12 bases separated the two germline ends. CDR3: CATGGLGYNEQFF. CDR3 DNA: TGTGCCACGGGGGGATTGGGCTACAATGAGCAGTTCTTC.

This clonotype was seen many times. The V gene is TRBV3-1, the J gene TRBJ2-5, with D uncertain. V lost 4 bases to trimming and J lost 5 bases, with 14 bases between them. CDR1 LGHDT and CDR2 YNNKEL come from the germline V gene (reference sequence). The CDR3 runs 14 residues. CDR3 DNA sequence: TGTGCCAGCAGCCCAGACTGGATGGGGGAGACCCAGTACTTC. Residues: CASSPDWMGETQYF.

In the case of this clonotype: A clone one base away is much larger, so this may be a read error. The chain has TRBV12-3 or TRBV12-4 and TRBJ2-2, with 10 bases aligning to TRBD1. The CDR3 length is 14 residues. The CDR3 is CASSRQGATEELFF. The CDR3 DNA reads TGTGCCAGCAGTCGACAGGGGGCCACCGAGGAGCTGTTTTTT.

On this clonotype itself: Germline is not matched at one junction end, which may reflect a read error. The V gene is TRBV12-3 or TRBV12-4, the J gene TRBJ2-3, with 7 bases lining up with TRBD1. The CDR3 loop spans 16 amino acids. The CDR3 DNA reads TGTGCCAGCAGTGCTCTACAGGGGATTAGCACAGATATGCAGTATTTT. Protein sequence: CASSALQGISTDMQYF.

This clonotype was observed a few times. The J gene is TRBJ1-5, the V gene TRBV6-1; D uncertain. This CDR3 has 16 residues. Trimming pared 5 bases from V and 0 bases from J, leaving 14 bases between. Per the germline V gene, CDR1 is MNHNS and CDR2 is SASEGT. The CDR3 DNA follows: TGTGCCAGCAGTCTCAAGGGATCCTATAGCAATCAGCCCCAGCATTTT. Amino acid sequence: CASSLKGSYSNQPQHF.